This TCR beta chain was recovered during a study of cytomegalovirus exposure and HLA in healthy donors. V lost 7 bases and J lost 10, with 17 bases in between. The CDR3 loop spans 14 amino acids. The germline CDR1 and CDR2 sequences are MNHNS and SASEGT. General study findings and limits: A likely sequencing artifact accounted for one observed cluster of highly shared sequence variants.

On this clone: Its antigen is undetermined.

The PCR used 60 Vbeta and 13 Jbeta primers. Sequencing was performed with immunoSEQ multiplex PCR; in TCRdb, only in-frame clones are kept and a portion is missing. The repertoire holds more than 150,000 clones, with about 79% as singletons. The chain has TRBV6-1 and TRBJ1-6; D call uncertain. The clonotype was recovered from a young man in good health and CMV-seronegative. Material for sequencing was PBMCs. CDR3 coding DNA: TGTGCCAGCACCCCAGCGGGGAACACCTCACCCCTCCACTTT. Residues: CASTPAGNTSPLHF.